This T cell receptor beta chain was profiled in a study of blood T cell repertoires in COVID-19 (dated by TCRdb to 2020 to 2021). For the study in its entirety: Samples covering the acute and convalescent phases of COVID-19 were provided by collaborators in the United States, Italy and Spain. The material from the prospective study consisted of cDNA or gDNA derived from T cells, B-cell-depleted T cells, or PBMCs. Subjects who had been exposed to COVID-19, were actively infected with it, or had recovered from it provided the deeply sampled blood TCRbeta repertoires that made up the dataset. The repertoires were released in a freely available public database intended as a resource for research on the immune response to SARS-CoV-2. The samples were drawn from the first 160 participants of the ongoing ImmuneRACE study and from some 1,300 subjects provided by 6 global collaborators. Nearly every sample came with metadata listing a de-identified subject ID, COVID-19 status, age in years and sex. Where HLA class I and class II types were available, the types were taken from metadata supplied by the sample provider, not from assay-based typing. Points the paper makes about the study in general: How much clinical and demographic metadata was included differed by source and by participant, and the metadata was provided uncurated.

Collaborating institutions collected whole blood in K2EDTA tubes following their own protocols. For TCRbeta analysis, collaborators shipped samples in one of three forms: frozen whole blood, isolated PBMCs, or DNA extracted from either of those sample types. TCRbeta CDR3 regions were amplified from genomic DNA by means of the immunoSEQ Assay, a bias-controlled multiplex PCR. For the original study's pipeline: Within the assay, amplification of reference gene primers was used to estimate how many nucleated cells each sample contained. Sequence reads were collapsed and filtered to measure the absolute abundance of every unique TCRbeta CDR3 rearrangement. For each sample, productive Simpson clonality was calculated as the square root of Simpson's diversity index over productive rearrangements. TCRdb holds this immuneACCESS table with in-frame rearrangements only. Some clones are missing; in checked studies, unresolved V genes explain under half, and the rest has no known cause. V and J calls and clone size are copied from that table; D and trimming were computed from the DNA. For this sample the table gives 90,000 to 120,000 clones, of which under 95% were detected only once. The ten largest clonotypes hold 1% to 1.5% of the sample.

As for this clone: It has no known antigen specificity. Base qualities are not recorded, but no much larger clone differs from it by a single base.

The CDR3 runs 14 residues from the cysteine to the phenylalanine. The CDR3 DNA has 42 bases and is translated from base 1. According to the germline V gene, CDR1 reads SGHRS and CDR2 reads YFSETQ. Germline trimming amounts to 3 bases on V and 1 base on J, with 2 as the count of junction bases outside the gene matches. The receptor chain draws on TRBV5-1 and TRBJ2-7, with 9 junctional bases fitting TRBD1. The TCR originated in a woman between 25 and 40 years old with acute or convalescent COVID-19. The sample comprised peripheral blood. CDR3 region: CASSWGQGSYEQYF. The nucleotides are TGCGCCAGCAGCTGGGGACAGGGTTCCTACGAGCAGTACTTC.